The next 16 T cell receptor beta chains were all read from a single sample in a study of cytotoxic CD8 clonotypes in ibrutinib-treated CLL. The table came from immunoSEQ multiplex PCR; TCRdb's copy has only in-frame clones and leaves some out. The table lists 110,000 to 150,000 clones, around 76% of them singletons. The sample was PBMCs, taken after 24 months of ibrutinib treatment. Receptors were obtained from a human donor with chronic lymphocytic leukemia.

V and J are TRBV6-6 and TRBJ2-6; 8 bases fit TRBD1. The length of the CDR3 is 15 residues. CDR1 is MNHNY, CDR2 SVGAGI, per germline (reference sequence). V lost 6 bases, J lost 2 bases, and 3 bases stayed unmatched. The CDR3, as DNA: TGTGCCAGCAGAAGACAGGGGACTGGGGCCAACGTCCTGACTTTC. It specifies CASRRQGTGANVLTF.

CDR3 coding DNA: TGTGCCAGCAGTTTATGGGGCAGGGGAGATGGCTACACCTTC. Translating gives CASSLWGRGDGYTF. The V gene is TRBV27, the J gene TRBJ1-2, with D maybe TRBD1 (6 bases). V gave up 1 base and J gave up 6 bases, with 12 bases separating them. In germline, CDR1 is MNHEY, CDR2 SMNVEV (reference sequence). The CDR3 sequence is 14 residues long.

V and J are TRBV10-3 and TRBJ1-1; no reliable D call. The germline gives CDR1 ENHRY, CDR2 SYGVKD. The CDR3 sequence is 12 residues long. The ends were cut back, 0 bases at V and 4 bases at J, with 3 bases in the middle. The CDR3 DNA follows: TGTGCCATCAGTGAGTCTGGCACTGAAGCTTTCTTT. This encodes CAISESGTEAFF.

The V call is TRBV14, the J call TRBJ1-2; D uncertain. CDR3 length: 14 residues. Trimming left V 4 bases short and J 5 bases short, with 14 bases between. Per the germline V gene, CDR1 is SGHDN and CDR2 is FVKESK. Here the CDR3 reads CASSPTLDGYGYTF. The CDR3 DNA reads TGTGCCAGCAGCCCGACCCTGGACGGGTATGGCTACACCTTC. Complete variable domain (other parts from reference TRBV14 and TRBJ1-2): EAGVTQFPSHSVIEKGQTVTLRCDPISGHDNLYWYRRVMGKEIKFLLHFVKESKQDESGMPNNRFLAERTGGTYSTLKVQPAELEDSGVYFCASSPTLDGYGYTFGSGTRLTVV.

This chain joins TRBV6-6 and TRBJ1-5, with D tentatively TRBD1 (5 bases). This CDR3 has 15 residues. The V end lost 2 bases, the J end lost 1 base, and 9 bases lay between the germline ends. Per the germline V gene, CDR1 is MNHNY and CDR2 is SVGAGI (reference sequence). CDR3 loop: CASSYQGTSNQPQHF. The CDR3 region has the DNA TGTGCCAGCAGTTACCAGGGAACCAGCAATCAGCCCCAGCATTTT.

In the case of this clone: Other DNA sequences from this sample encode an identical CDR3 as well. The genes are TRBV18 and TRBJ1-1; D is uncertain. Trimming took 3 bases from V and 0 from J, leaving 5 bases between them. The CDR3 covers 13 residues. From germline, CDR1 is KGHSH and CDR2 LQKENI. The CDR3 protein is CASSPTLNTEAFF. The CDR3, as DNA: TGTGCCAGCTCACCGACCCTGAACACTGAAGCTTTCTTT.

This chain connects TRBV10-3 to TRBJ2-7; either TRBD1 or TRBD2 may fit D (6 bases each). The CDR3 is made up of 12 amino acids. V gave up 11 bases and J gave up 2 bases, with 13 bases separating them. Germline CDR1 is ENHRY and CDR2 is SYGVKD. The CDR3 protein is CAARGGPYEQYF. Here the CDR3 DNA reads TGTGCCGCCCGAGGGGGGCCCTACGAGCAGTACTTC.

The J gene is TRBJ1-4, the V gene TRBV10-3, with D perhaps TRBD1 (5 bases). Trimming removed 0 bases at V and 6 bases at J, with 5 bases between. The CDR3 loop spans 13 amino acids. The germline gives CDR1 ENHRY, CDR2 SYGVKD. CDR3 DNA: TGTGCCATCAGTGAGTCGGGGGATGAAAAACTGTTTTTT. Protein: CAISESGDEKLFF.

The chain uses TRBV7-9 and TRBJ2-1; weak D call: TRBD1 (6 bases). The CDR3 has 16 amino acids. V was pared by 4 bases and J by 0 bases, with 13 bases between. Per germline, CDR1 SEHNR and CDR2 FQNEAQ (reference sequence). The CDR3 DNA follows: TGTGCCAGCAGCTCCCAGGGACACAGCTCCTACAATGAGCAGTTCTTC. Amino acid sequence: CASSSQGHSSYNEQFF. The complete variable domain, with remaining parts taken from reference TRBV7-9 and TRBJ2-1, reads DTGVSQNPRHKITKRGQNVTFRCDPISEHNRLYWYRQTLGQGPEFLTYFQNEAQLEKSRLLSDRFSAERPKGSFSTLEIQRTEQGDSAMYLCASSSQGHSSYNEQFFGPGTRLTVL.

The chain joins TRBV5-6 to TRBJ2-6, with D unresolved. Germline V gene data show CDR1 as SGHDT and CDR2 as YYEEEE. The CDR3 is 15 residues long. V was pared by 4 bases and J by 9 bases, with 17 bases between. CDR3 DNA sequence: TGTGCCAGCAGCCCCGCTCCCCCTCGTGTCAACGTCCTGACTTTC. Its translation: CASSPAPPRVNVLTF.

This clone occurred a few times. The rearrangement joins TRBV6-1 to TRBJ2-7; the D is unclear. This CDR3 has 14 amino acids. Deletions cut 10 bases from V and 0 bases from J, with 16 bases between. Per the germline V gene, CDR1 is MNHNS and CDR2 is SASEGT. The DNA for the CDR3 is TGTGCCACCCGACCTTGGGCCAGCTCCTACGAGCAGTACTTC. Translation gives CATRPWASSYEQYF.

The chain combines TRBV30 with TRBJ1-6; D unclear. The CDR3 length is 12 residues. In germline, CDR1 is GTSNPN, CDR2 SVGIG (reference sequence). The V end lost 8 bases, the J end lost 7 bases, and 12 bases lay between the germline ends. The CDR3, as DNA: TGTGCCGGAGGGTTGGGAAATTCACCCCTCCACTTT. Its translation is CAGGLGNSPLHF. Combining the CDR3 with reference TRBV30 and TRBJ1-6 gives the whole variable domain SQTIHQWPATLVQPVGSPLSLECTVEGTSNPNLYWYRQAAGRGLQLLFYSVGIGQISSEVPQNLSASRPQDRQFILSSKKLLLSDSGFYLCAGGLGNSPLHFGNGTRLTVT.

J is TRBJ2-3 and V is TRBV11-3; D unclear. Germline V gives CDR1 SGHNT, CDR2 YENEEA. CDR3 length equals 13 residues. Trimming shortened V by 0 bases and J by 6 bases, and 7 bases separated the two germline ends. The CDR3 DNA follows: TGTGCCAGCAGCTTAGAACATACGGATACGCAGTATTTT. It is translated as CASSLEHTDTQYF.

This clone was counted a single time. DNA for the CDR3: TGCGCCAGCAGTCAATGGGGACATCCGGGAAACACCATATATTTT. This gives the protein CASSQWGHPGNTIYF. The rearrangement uses TRBV23-1 and TRBJ1-3, with D possibly matching TRBD1 (6 bases). TRBV23-1 is filed as an ORF, its function uncertain. CDR3 length: 15 residues. Between the trimmed V and J ends, which lost 1 base and 4 bases, there was a span of 11 bases.

V usage is TRBV19 and J usage is TRBJ2-5; no firm D call. The CDR3 loop spans 15 amino acids. The germline V gene encodes CDR1 LNHDA and CDR2 SQIVND (reference sequence). V was pared by 0 bases and J by 13 bases, with 21 bases between. The CDR3 reads CASSIDLGGRTTPYF. The CDR3 DNA reads as TGTGCCAGTAGTATAGATCTGGGTGGCCGAACAACTCCGTACTTC.

This rearrangement joins TRBV5-4 to TRBJ1-2, with D unclear. The CDR3 totals 14 residues. V was cut by 4 bases and J by 2 bases, with 12 bases left in between. The V gene's germline CDR1 is SGHNT and CDR2 YYREEE (reference sequence). Here the CDR3 reads CASSTPTGNYGYTF. The CDR3 nucleotides read TGTGCCAGCAGCACCCCGACGGGAAACTATGGCTACACCTTC.